These 22 T cell receptor beta chains came from one sample sequenced in a study of Tregs in tolerant kidney transplant recipients. The table came from immunoSEQ multiplex PCR; TCRdb's copy has only in-frame clones and leaves some out. The table for this sample gives 30,000 to 35,000 clones. Sample: CD8+ T cells from blood, taken before the transplant. The source of these receptors is a human donor who received a combined kidney and bone marrow transplant.

The CDR3 is CASSLPHYEQYF. CDR3 DNA, as far as it was read: TGTGCCAGCAGCTTACCCCACTACGAG. This chain connects TRBV11-2 to TRBJ2-7; D unresolved. Read coverage stops 3 residues before the CDR3 terminus; the germline J gene supplies the remainder. This CDR3 comprises 12 residues. Trimming took 2 bases from V and 3 from J, leaving 5 bases between them. Germline CDR1 SGHAT, CDR2 FQNNGV.

For this clone: The CDR3 extends 3 residues past the end of the read, so its final part is completed from the germline J gene. The chain couples TRBV29-1 to TRBJ2-7, with TRBD2 matching 13 bases. Germline assignment: CDR1 SQVTM and CDR2 ANQGSEA. CDR3 length equals 16 residues. The V gene end was trimmed by 6 bases and the J gene end by 5 bases; junction bases not matched to a gene: 13. CDR3 bases read: TGCAGCGTGGGAGGACTAGCGGGAGTAAGATTAGACGAG. Amino acids: CSVGGLAGVRLDE. The complete CDR3 protein is CSVGGLAGVRLDEQYF.

A note on this clone: The read ends 3 residues shy of where the CDR3 ends; the end is completed using the germline J gene. The chain has TRBV7-9 and TRBJ1-2; maybe TRBD1 (6 bases). This CDR3 contains 14 residues. Germline values: CDR1 SEHNR, CDR2 FQNEAQ (reference sequence). CDR3 bases read: TGTGCCAGCAGCTTAGTCGGGACACCGGACGGC. This sequence encodes CASSLVGTPDG. The complete CDR3 reads CASSLVGTPDGYTF.

CDR3: CASSTLNEQYF. The DNA read from the CDR3 is TGTGCCAGTAGTACTTTAAACGAG. The chain employs TRBV19 and TRBJ2-7; D gene unclear. Read coverage stops 3 residues before the CDR3 terminus; the germline J gene supplies the remainder. The CDR3 is 11 amino acids. The V end was cut by 4 bases, the J end by 5 bases, with 6 bases between. Germline V gene lookup returns CDR1 LNHDA and CDR2 SQIVND (reference sequence).

A remark on this clone: The sequence runs out 3 residues before the end of the CDR3; the remainder is reconstructed from the germline J gene. The V call is TRBV16, the J call TRBJ1-1; possibly TRBD1 for D (6 bases). Germline assignment: CDR1 KGHSY and CDR2 FQNENV. The CDR3 has 15 residues. Between the trimmed V and J ends, which lost 0 bases and 1 base, there was a span of 9 bases. This CDR3 is CASSQSGAGNTEAFF. The CDR3 bases that were read are TGTGCCAGCAGCCAATCGGGGGCGGGGAACACTGAA.

As to this clone: The read ends 3 residues shy of where the CDR3 ends; the end is completed using the germline J gene. The chain carries TRBV13 and TRBJ2-7, with D maybe TRBD1 (6 bases). The CDR3 has 14 residues. The germline V gene encodes CDR1 PRHDT and CDR2 FYEKMQ (reference sequence). Trimming removed 5 bases from V and 0 bases from J, with 11 bases in between. The chain's CDR3 is CASSLRTASYEQYF. CDR3 DNA (partial): TGTGCCAGCAGCCTTCGGACAGCCTCCTACGAG.

As for this clone: The read comes to an end 3 residues before the CDR3 does, leaving the germline J gene to fill in the end. V gene TRBV7-2 combines with J gene TRBJ1-2; D not resolved. The germline gives CDR1 SGHTA, CDR2 FQGNSA. Trimming shortened V by 5 bases and J by 4 bases, and 11 bases separated the two germline ends. CDR3 length: 13 residues. The CDR3 here is CASSPRVPYGYTF. CDR3 DNA (partial): TGTGCCAGCAGCCCCCGGGTCCCCTATGGC.

CDR3 in amino acids: CASSFAASTGELFF. CDR3 DNA, as far as it was read: TGTGCCAGCAGCTTTGCGGCTTCCACCGGGGAG. The chain combines TRBV7-9 with TRBJ2-2; D is ambiguous. The CDR3 end falls 3 residues outside the read, so it is completed with the germline J gene. V was pared by 3 bases and J by 4 bases, with 9 bases between. The CDR3 sequence is 14 residues long. In germline, CDR1 is SEHNR, CDR2 FQNEAQ (reference sequence).

Note on this clone: The CDR3 end falls 3 residues outside the read, so it is completed with the germline J gene. This rearrangement joins TRBV7-2 to TRBJ1-1, with 7 bases aligning to TRBD1. J was trimmed by 5 bases and V by 1 base; bases with no gene match: 4. CDR1 SGHTA and CDR2 FQGNSA come from the germline V gene. The CDR3 spans 14 residues. CDR3 sequence: CASSLGQGWTEAFF. The sequenced CDR3 bases are TGTGCCAGCAGCTTAGGACAGGGTTGGACTGAA.

On this clone itself: The CDR3 extends 3 residues past the end of the read, so its final part is completed from the germline J gene. J is TRBJ1-1 and V is TRBV13; D remains unclear. Germline values: CDR1 PRHDT, CDR2 FYEKMQ (reference sequence). This CDR3 is built from 11 residues. Trimming took off 6 bases at V and 3 bases at J, with 5 bases between the two ends. CDR3 DNA, as far as it was read: TGTGCCAGCAGTAAGGACACTGAA. Encoded protein: CASSKDTE. The entire CDR3 protein reads CASSKDTEAFF.

As for this clone: The read falls 3 residues short of the CDR3 end, and the missing part is taken from the germline J gene. Other nucleotide sequences in the sample specify the same CDR3. The genes are TRBV6-1 and TRBJ1-6; D call uncertain. CDR1 is MNHNS, CDR2 SASEGT, per germline. The CDR3 loop spans 14 amino acids. Trimming shortened V by 1 base and J by 7 bases, and 8 bases separated the two germline ends. This chain's CDR3 is CASSEVALNSPLHF. The CDR3 bases that were read are TGTGCCAGCAGTGAAGTGGCCTTAAATTCACCC.

As for this clone: The missing CDR3 end, 3 residues past where the read stops, is filled in from the germline J gene. The chain employs TRBV20-1 and TRBJ2-7; TRBD2 might be the D (5 bases). Trimming shortened V by 7 bases and J by 4 bases, and 23 bases separated the two germline ends. The V gene's germline CDR1 is DFQATT and CDR2 SNEGSKA (reference sequence). The CDR3 spans 15 residues. CDR3 region: CSGGVLVRSGYEQYF. CDR3 DNA (partial): TGCAGTGGGGGAGTACTAGTCAGGTCAGGTTACGAG.

Worth noting for this clone: Read data end 3 residues before the CDR3 end; the end is taken from the germline J gene. The chain carries TRBV6-2 or TRBV6-3 and TRBJ1-1; 9 bases agree with TRBD1. V dropped 7 bases and J dropped 7; count of bases not matched to a gene: 4. Germline CDR1 and CDR2: MNHEY and SVGEGT. This CDR3 has 12 amino acids. The sequenced CDR3 bases are TGTGCCAGCAAAAACAGGGGGCTTGAA. It specifies CASKNRGLE. The CDR3, in full, reads CASKNRGLEAFF.

Worth noting for this clone: The read halts 3 residues ahead of the CDR3 end, with the missing end drawn from the germline J gene. This rearrangement joins TRBV2 to TRBJ2-7, with TRBD2 as a possible D gene (7 bases). CDR3 size: 13 residues. Germline assignment: CDR1 SNHLY and CDR2 FYNNEI. Trimming pared 7 bases from V and 1 base from J, leaving 11 bases between. The CDR3 region is CASTGGSSYEQYF. Incomplete CDR3 DNA: TGTGCCAGCACGGGGGGCAGTTCCTACGAG.

Worth noting for this clone: The read gets to within 3 residues of the CDR3 end, and the germline J gene fills in the rest. The J gene is TRBJ1-2, the V gene TRBV14; D remains ambiguous. CDR3 size: 13 residues. V was clipped by 0 bases and J by 4 bases, with 6 bases between them. Germline V gene lookup returns CDR1 SGHDN and CDR2 FVKESK. The sequenced CDR3 bases are TGTGCCAGCAGCCAAGAAGGGCCCTATGGC. Encoded protein: CASSQEGPYG. The full-length CDR3 reads as CASSQEGPYGYTF.

On this clone itself: With the read ending 3 residues before the CDR3 end, the germline J gene is used to fill in that end. The chain is built from TRBV7-6 and TRBJ2-7, with 7 bases lining up with TRBD1. CDR1 and CDR2 (germline): SGHVS, FNYEAQ. Trimming cost V 4 bases and J 3 bases; bases outside gene matches: 3. The CDR3 is 13 residues long. The covered CDR3 bases are TGTGCCAGCAGCTCCCGGGACAGCTACGAG. This sequence encodes CASSSRDSYE. The entire CDR3 protein reads CASSSRDSYEQYF.

Note on this clone: The read halts 3 residues ahead of the CDR3 end, with the missing end drawn from the germline J gene. The V and J genes are TRBV19 and TRBJ2-1; 12 positions match TRBD2. The germline CDR1 and CDR2 sequences are LNHDA and SQIVND (reference sequence). V was pared by 1 base and J by 8 bases, with 12 bases of the junction left unmatched. The CDR3 is made up of 18 amino acids. The CDR3 is CASSIGLAGGPMRDEQFF. Partial CDR3 DNA: TGTGCCAGTAGTATAGGGCTAGCGGGAGGGCCTATGAGGGATGAG.

With regard to this clone: The read gets to within 3 residues of the CDR3 end, and the germline J gene fills in the rest. The chain combines TRBV19 with TRBJ2-2; TRBD2 matches at 8 bases. The CDR3 runs 17 residues. From germline, CDR1 is LNHDA and CDR2 SQIVND (reference sequence). Germline trimming cut 1 base from V and 4 bases from J; bases unmatched to any gene: 8. The part of the CDR3 DNA that was read is TGTGCCAGTAGTATAGTGAAGATAGCGGGATCCACCGGGGAG. Its translation: CASSIVKIAGSTGE. The whole CDR3 protein is CASSIVKIAGSTGELFF.

With regard to this clone: The CDR3 goes on 3 residues after the read ends, and that part is filled in from the germline J gene. The chain employs TRBV7-9 and TRBJ2-7; possible D gene TRBD2, 6 bases. Germline CDR1 SEHNR, CDR2 FQNEAQ (reference sequence). V was clipped by 5 bases and J by 6 bases, with 17 bases between them. The CDR3 is 14 residues long. The covered CDR3 bases are TGTGCCAGCAGCCTCGGGGGAGATCTTAGCGAG. It encodes CASSLGGDLSE. The full CDR3 reads CASSLGGDLSEQYF.

Details on this clone: The read ends 3 residues before the CDR3 terminus; that terminus is restored from the germline J gene. The chain links TRBV29-1 to TRBJ2-1; weak D call: TRBD1 (6 bases). The CDR3 extends over 12 amino acids. Per the germline V gene, CDR1 is SQVTM and CDR2 is ANQGSEA. Trimming left V 4 bases short and J 8 bases short, with 12 bases between. This chain's CDR3 is CSVGGLAYEQFF. The part of the CDR3 DNA that was read is TGCAGCGTTGGGGGGCTCGCCTATGAG.

Concerning this clone: The CDR3 end lies 3 residues beyond the end of the read and is filled in from the germline J gene. This chain joins TRBV14 and TRBJ1-2, with 10 bases matching TRBD1. CDR1 is SGHDN and CDR2 is FVKESK in the germline V gene. J was trimmed by 7 bases and V by 4 bases; bases with no gene match: 9. This CDR3 spans 15 amino acids. This chain's CDR3 is CASSLRQGALSGYTF. The CDR3 DNA, read in part, is TGTGCCAGCAGCCTACGACAGGGGGCATTGTCTGGC.

About this clone itself: The read ends 3 residues early relative to the CDR3; the germline J gene fills the gap. This chain joins TRBV19 and TRBJ2-1; TRBD2 matches 15 bases. This CDR3 has 17 residues. Germline V gives CDR1 LNHDA, CDR2 SQIVND (reference sequence). The ends lost 7 bases at V and 3 bases at J; junction bases unmatched: 7. The CDR3 sequence: CASTTGLAGGHYNEQFF. CDR3 DNA, as far as it was read: TGTGCCAGTACCACCGGACTAGCGGGGGGGCACTACAATGAG.